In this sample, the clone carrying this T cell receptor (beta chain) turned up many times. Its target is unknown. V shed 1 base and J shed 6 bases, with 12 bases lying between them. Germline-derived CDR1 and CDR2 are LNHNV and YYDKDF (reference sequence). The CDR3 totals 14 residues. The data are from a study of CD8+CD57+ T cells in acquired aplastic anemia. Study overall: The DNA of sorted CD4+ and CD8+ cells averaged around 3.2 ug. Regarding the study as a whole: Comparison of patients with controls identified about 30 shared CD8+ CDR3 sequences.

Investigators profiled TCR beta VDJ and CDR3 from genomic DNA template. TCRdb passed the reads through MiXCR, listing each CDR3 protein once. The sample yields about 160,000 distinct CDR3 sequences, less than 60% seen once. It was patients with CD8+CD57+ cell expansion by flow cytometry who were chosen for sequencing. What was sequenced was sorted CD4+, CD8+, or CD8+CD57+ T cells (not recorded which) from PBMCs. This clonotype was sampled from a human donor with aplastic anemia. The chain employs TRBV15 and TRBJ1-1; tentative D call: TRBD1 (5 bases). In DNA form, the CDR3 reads TGTGCCACCAGCAGAGTACGGGGGGTCCCTGAAGCTTTCTTT. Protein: CATSRVRGVPEAFF.